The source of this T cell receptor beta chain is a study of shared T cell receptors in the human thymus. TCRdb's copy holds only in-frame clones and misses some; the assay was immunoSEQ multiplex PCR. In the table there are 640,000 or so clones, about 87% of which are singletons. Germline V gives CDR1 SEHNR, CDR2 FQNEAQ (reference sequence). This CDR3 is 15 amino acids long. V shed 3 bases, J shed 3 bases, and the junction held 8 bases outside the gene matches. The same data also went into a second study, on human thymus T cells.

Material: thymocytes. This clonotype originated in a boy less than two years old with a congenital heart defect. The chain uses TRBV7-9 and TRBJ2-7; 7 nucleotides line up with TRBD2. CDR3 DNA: TGTGCCAGCAGCTTGATGGGGGGGGTAAGCTACGAGCAGTACTTC. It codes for CASSLMGGVSYEQYF.